This is a list of T cell receptor beta chains from one sample in a study of cytomegalovirus exposure and HLA in healthy donors. Assay: immunoSEQ multiplex PCR; the TCRdb copy retains only in-frame clones and omits some. With 35,000 to 45,000 clones in the sample, the ten largest clones hold 5.5% to 7%. The sequenced sample consisted of PBMCs. The receptors were gathered from a human donor in good health. Each CDR3 is given with its conserved first and last residue. Fields, in order: V gene, D gene, J gene, CDR3 protein, CDR3 DNA. D genes are given only for firm matches.

v_gene: TRBV11-3
d_gene: TRBD1
j_gene: TRBJ1-1
CDR3aa: CASSLGGTGLNTEAFF
CDR3nt: TGTGCCAGCAGCTTAGGGGGGACAGGGCTGAACACTGAAGCTTTCTTT

v_gene: TRBV5-1
d_gene: .
j_gene: TRBJ2-5
CDR3aa: CASSPGTAGETQYF
CDR3nt: TGCGCCAGCAGCCCCGGGACAGCGGGAGAGACCCAGTACTTC

v_gene: TRBV7-9
d_gene: .
j_gene: TRBJ2-7
CDR3aa: CASSFTGYEQYF
CDR3nt: TGTGCCAGCAGCTTTACAGGGTACGAGCAGTACTTC

v_gene: TRBV20-1
d_gene: .
j_gene: TRBJ1-2
CDR3aa: CSAKQGDGYTF
CDR3nt: TGCAGTGCTAAACAGGGCGATGGCTACACCTTC

v_gene: TRBV20-1
d_gene: .
j_gene: TRBJ1-2
CDR3aa: CSARAGSYTF
CDR3nt: TGCAGTGCTCGTGCAGGGAGCTACACCTTC

v_gene: TRBV9
d_gene: TRBD1
j_gene: TRBJ1-2
CDR3aa: CASSSTGGKNYGYTF
CDR3nt: TGTGCCAGCAGCTCGACAGGGGGGAAGAACTATGGCTACACCTTC

v_gene: TRBV18
d_gene: .
j_gene: TRBJ1-5
CDR3aa: CASSRGSDNQPQHF
CDR3nt: TGTGCCAGCTCACGCGGGTCAGACAATCAGCCCCAGCATTTT

v_gene: TRBV7-8
d_gene: .
j_gene: TRBJ2-7
CDR3aa: CASSRDEGEYSEQYF
CDR3nt: TGTGCCAGCAGCCGAGACGAGGGGGAATACAGCGAGCAGTACTTC

v_gene: TRBV9
d_gene: .
j_gene: TRBJ2-2
CDR3aa: CASSAPEYSSNTGELFF
CDR3nt: TGTGCCAGCAGCGCCCCCGAGTACTCCTCGAACACCGGGGAGCTGTTTTTT

v_gene: TRBV7-9
d_gene: .
j_gene: TRBJ1-2
CDR3aa: CASSRSAVDYGYTF
CDR3nt: TGTGCCAGCAGCAGGTCAGCGGTGGACTATGGCTACACCTTC

v_gene: TRBV6-5
d_gene: .
j_gene: TRBJ1-1
CDR3aa: CASSYSIGGGTEAFF
CDR3nt: TGTGCCAGCAGTTACTCGATCGGGGGAGGCACTGAAGCTTTCTTT

v_gene: TRBV11-2
d_gene: .
j_gene: TRBJ1-6
CDR3aa: CASSSGGTSPLHF
CDR3nt: TGTGCCAGCAGCTCCGGGGGGACTTCACCCCTACACTTT

v_gene: TRBV4-2
d_gene: TRBD1
j_gene: TRBJ1-2
CDR3aa: CASSQEGGRLYGYTF
CDR3nt: TGTGCCAGCAGCCAAGAAGGGGGCCGACTCTATGGCTACACCTTC

v_gene: TRBV27
d_gene: TRBD1
j_gene: TRBJ2-1
CDR3aa: CASSLLSGGLDNEQFF
CDR3nt: TGTGCCAGCAGTTTACTCTCAGGGGGCTTGGACAATGAGCAGTTCTTC

v_gene: TRBV27
d_gene: .
j_gene: TRBJ1-5
CDR3aa: CASSLSPLWGYQPQHF
CDR3nt: TGTGCCAGCAGTTTATCGCCCCTCTGGGGCTACCAGCCCCAGCATTTT

v_gene: TRBV28
d_gene: .
j_gene: TRBJ1-2
CDR3aa: CASGGGGYGYTF
CDR3nt: TGTGCCAGCGGGGGGGGCGGCTATGGCTACACCTTC

v_gene: TRBV5-4
d_gene: .
j_gene: TRBJ1-1
CDR3aa: CASSSPAGAGWDTEAFF
CDR3nt: TGTGCCAGCAGCTCGCCTGCGGGTGCTGGCTGGGACACTGAAGCTTTCTTT

v_gene: TRBV7-2
d_gene: TRBD2
j_gene: TRBJ2-3
CDR3aa: CASSLGSGGGVADTQYF
CDR3nt: TGTGCCAGCAGCTTAGGGTCTGGCGGGGGGGTTGCAGATACGCAGTATTTT

v_gene: TRBV7-8
d_gene: .
j_gene: TRBJ1-2
CDR3aa: CASSLLGGGYTF
CDR3nt: TGTGCCAGCAGCTTATTGGGGGGTGGCTACACCTTC

v_gene: TRBV7-3
d_gene: TRBD1
j_gene: TRBJ2-7
CDR3aa: CASSADRQREQYF
CDR3nt: TGTGCCAGCAGCGCGGACAGGCAGCGCGAGCAGTACTTC

v_gene: TRBV27
d_gene: TRBD2
j_gene: TRBJ2-7
CDR3aa: CASSSSGTSGFSYEQYF
CDR3nt: TGTGCCAGCAGTTCCTCCGGGACTAGCGGGTTCTCCTACGAGCAGTACTTC

v_gene: TRBV7-6
d_gene: TRBD2
j_gene: TRBJ2-1
CDR3aa: CASSLIQRGGYEQFF
CDR3nt: TGTGCCAGCAGCTTAATCCAGCGGGGGGGGTATGAGCAGTTCTTC

v_gene: TRBV18
d_gene: .
j_gene: TRBJ1-1
CDR3aa: CASSPDTGYRGAFF
CDR3nt: TGTGCCAGCTCACCCGATACGGGTTATAGGGGAGCTTTCTTT

v_gene: TRBV7-9
d_gene: .
j_gene: TRBJ2-1
CDR3aa: CASSLTGSYNEQFF
CDR3nt: TGTGCCAGCAGCTTAACAGGGTCCTACAATGAGCAGTTCTTC

v_gene: TRBV29-1
d_gene: .
j_gene: TRBJ2-1
CDR3aa: CSVGGGPGADNEQFF
CDR3nt: TGCAGCGTTGGGGGGGGCCCCGGCGCCGACAATGAGCAGTTCTTC